This TCR beta chain originates from a study of blood T cell repertoires in COVID-19. Study summary: PBMCs, B-cell-depleted T cells, or T cells were the source of the cDNA or gDNA that made up the material.

In the study's own analysis: Reference gene primer amplification gave nucleated cell count estimates. Generated by immunoSEQ multiplex PCR, the TCRdb table keeps only in-frame clones and is missing some. V and J calls and clone size are given by that table; D and trimming were obtained from the DNA. The sample lists hundreds of thousands of clones, 80% to 90% seen once, with approximately 18% in the top ten. This clone was seen a single time. This CDR3 region has 12 residues. Germline V gene sequence: CDR1 ENHRY, CDR2 SYGVKD. Trimming removed 6 bases from V and 6 bases from J, with 11 bases in between.

The clonotype comes from an elderly woman with active or convalescent COVID-19. This chain uses TRBV10-3 with TRBJ1-1; no firm D call. The material sequenced was peripheral blood. CDR3 nucleotide sequence: TGTGCCATCAGCGGTATCGGGGCTGAAGCTTTCTTT. It is translated as CAISGIGAEAFF.